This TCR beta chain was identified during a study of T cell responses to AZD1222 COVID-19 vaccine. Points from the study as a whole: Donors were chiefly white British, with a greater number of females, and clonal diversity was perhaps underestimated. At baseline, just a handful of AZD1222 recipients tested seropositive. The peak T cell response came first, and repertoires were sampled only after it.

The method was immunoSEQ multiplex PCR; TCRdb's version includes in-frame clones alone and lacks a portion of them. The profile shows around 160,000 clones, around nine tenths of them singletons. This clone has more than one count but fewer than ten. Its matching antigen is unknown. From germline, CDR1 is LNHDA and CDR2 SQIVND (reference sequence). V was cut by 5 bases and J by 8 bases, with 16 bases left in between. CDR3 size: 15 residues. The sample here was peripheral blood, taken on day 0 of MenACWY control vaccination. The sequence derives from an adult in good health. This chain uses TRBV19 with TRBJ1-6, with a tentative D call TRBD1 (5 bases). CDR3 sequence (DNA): TGTGCCAGTAGTCTACGGACACTGGTTGATTCACCCCTCCACTTT. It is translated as CASSLRTLVDSPLHF.